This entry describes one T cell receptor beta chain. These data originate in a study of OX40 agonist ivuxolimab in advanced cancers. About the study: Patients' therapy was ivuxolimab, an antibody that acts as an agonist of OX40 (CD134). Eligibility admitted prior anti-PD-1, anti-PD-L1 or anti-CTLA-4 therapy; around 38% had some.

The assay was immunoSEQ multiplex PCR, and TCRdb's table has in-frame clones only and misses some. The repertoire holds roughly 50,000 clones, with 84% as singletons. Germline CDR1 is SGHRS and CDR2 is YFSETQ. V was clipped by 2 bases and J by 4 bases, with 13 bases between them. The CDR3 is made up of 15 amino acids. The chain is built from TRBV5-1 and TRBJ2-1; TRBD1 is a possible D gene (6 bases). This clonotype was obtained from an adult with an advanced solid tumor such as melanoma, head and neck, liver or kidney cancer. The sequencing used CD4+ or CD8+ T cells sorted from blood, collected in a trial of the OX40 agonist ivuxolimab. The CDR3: CASSLRQARYNEQFF. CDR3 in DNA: TGCGCCAGCAGCTTAAGACAGGCAAGATACAATGAGCAGTTCTTC.